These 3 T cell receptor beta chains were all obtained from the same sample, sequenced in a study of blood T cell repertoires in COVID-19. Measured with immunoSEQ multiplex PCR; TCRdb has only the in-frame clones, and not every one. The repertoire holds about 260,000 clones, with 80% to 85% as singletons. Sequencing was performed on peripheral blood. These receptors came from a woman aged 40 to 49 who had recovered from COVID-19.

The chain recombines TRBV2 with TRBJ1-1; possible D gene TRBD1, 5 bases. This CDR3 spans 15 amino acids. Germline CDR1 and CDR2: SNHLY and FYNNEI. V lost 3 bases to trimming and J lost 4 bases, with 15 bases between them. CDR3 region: CASSEQGPVRTEAFF. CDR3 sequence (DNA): TGTGCCAGCAGTGAGCAGGGTCCTGTTCGCACTGAAGCTTTCTTT.

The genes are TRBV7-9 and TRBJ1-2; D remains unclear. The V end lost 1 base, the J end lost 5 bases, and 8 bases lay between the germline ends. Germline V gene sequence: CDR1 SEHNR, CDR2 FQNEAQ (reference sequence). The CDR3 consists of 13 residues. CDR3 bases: TGTGCCAGCAGCTTAGGGGCGCCTTATGGCTACACCTTC. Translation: CASSLGAPYGYTF.

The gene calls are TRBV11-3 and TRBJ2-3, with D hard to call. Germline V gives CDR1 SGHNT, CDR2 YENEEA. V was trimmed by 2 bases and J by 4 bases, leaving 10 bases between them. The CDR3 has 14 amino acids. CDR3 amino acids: CASSLSRISDTQYF. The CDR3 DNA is TGTGCCAGCAGCTTATCGCGGATTTCAGATACGCAGTATTTT.